This T cell receptor (beta chain) was observed in a study of beta chain features in type 1 diabetes. After removal of 4 bases from V and 5 bases from J, the junction contained 5 bases not matched to a gene. The CDR3 length is 14 residues. Looked up from germline, CDR1 is SGHNT and CDR2 is YYREEE (reference sequence). This clone occurred many times. The target antigen is unknown. As every portion of the isolated RNA was reverse transcribed, the sequencing read expressed TCRB transcripts. This table comes from immunoSEQ multiplex PCR, and its TCRdb copy is limited to in-frame clones, with some not included. The sample lists almost 350,000 clones, approximately 10% occurring once. Broader study findings: Shortening of TCRB CDR3s, moderate but significant, appeared in all four CD4+ subsets of Type 1 diabetes patients.

This TCR came from a man aged 30-40 years with type 1 diabetes. V gene TRBV5-4 combines with J gene TRBJ2-3; 9 nucleotides match TRBD2. Sequencing was done on a sample of central memory CD4+ T cells from blood. CDR3 coding DNA: TGTGCCAGCAGCGGAGCGGGGGGCGGAGATACGCAGTATTTT. Amino acids: CASSGAGGGDTQYF.